A selection of T cell receptor beta chains follows, all from one sample in a study of Graves' ophthalmopathy and Graves' hyperthyroidism. TCRdb recomputed calls from the multiplex PCR reads with MiXCR, one row per CDR3 protein. The sample lists 1 million to 1.3 million distinct CDR3 sequences; about 36% were seen once. The specimen was peripheral blood or thyroid tissue (not recorded which). These receptors were taken from an adult man with Graves' hyperthyroidism. The CDR3 runs from the conserved cysteine through the conserved F or W. D genes are given only for firm matches. Size values are once, few and many counts, or a class for expanded clones, and some rows have none.

>-|many|TRBJ2-7|TRBV6-6
CASRPPDKAYEQYF
TGTGCCAGCAGACCACCCGATAAAGCCTACGAGCAGTACTTC
>TRBD1|-|TRBJ1-4|TRBV2
CATRGTWANEKLFF
TGTGCCACCAGGGGGACTTGGGCTAATGAAAAACTGTTTTTT
>-|-|TRBJ2-3|TRBV15
CATSVDLVTQYF
TGTGCCACCAGCGTCGACTTGGTAACGCAGTATTTT
>TRBD1|once|TRBJ2-5|TRBV29-1
CSVVVGQGVGQETQYF
TGCAGCGTTGTCGTCGGGCAGGGGGTTGGGCAAGAGACCCAGTACTTC
>-|-|TRBJ2-2|TRBV24-1
CATSMAPGELFF
TGTGCCACCAGTATGGCACCTGGGGAGCTGTTTTTT
>-|many|TRBJ1-3|TRBV15
CATSRETGRLSGNTIYF
TGTGCCACCAGCAGAGAGACGGGACGCCTCTCTGGAAACACCATATATTTT
>-|many|TRBJ1-5|TRBV14
CASSQDSDSLVQPQHF
TGTGCCAGCAGCCAAGATTCGGACAGTTTGGTTCAGCCCCAGCATTTT
>-|many|TRBJ1-1|TRBV29-1
CSANSDSGTTEAFF
TGCAGCGCTAACTCGGACAGTGGGACCACTGAAGCTTTCTTT
>-|-|TRBJ1-2|TRBV28
CASSPPGDGYTF
TGTGCCAGCAGCCCTCCGGGGGACGGCTACACCTTC
>-|many|TRBJ1-2|TRBV6-5
CASRRTTKGDGYTF
TGTGCCAGCAGAAGAACAACCAAAGGCGACGGCTACACCTTC
>-|few|TRBJ1-5|TRBV27
CASRRDSRDQPQHF
TGTGCCAGCCGGCGCGACAGTAGGGATCAGCCCCAGCATTTT
>-|many|TRBJ1-1|TRBV5-1
CASSLSGWSTEAFF
TGCGCCAGCAGCTTGTCAGGGTGGAGCACTGAAGCTTTCTTT
>-|few|TRBJ1-5|TRBV25-1
CASSEPGMDQPQHF
TGTGCCAGCAGTGAACCGGGGATGGATCAGCCCCAGCATTTT
>-|-|TRBJ2-6|TRBV12-3/TRBV12-4
CASSYDSQGTPGANVLTF
TGTGCCAGCAGTTACGATTCACAGGGGACTCCTGGGGCCAACGTCCTGACTTTC
>TRBD2|-|TRBJ2-7|TRBV7-6
CARAPTSGSYEQYF
TGTGCTAGAGCTCCTACTAGCGGGAGTTACGAGCAGTACTTC
>TRBD1|-|TRBJ1-1|TRBV6-1
CARPRVGPGQEGSEAFF
TGTGCTAGACCCCGAGTTGGACCGGGACAGGAGGGGTCTGAAGCTTTCTTT
>TRBD1|few|TRBJ2-5|TRBV10-3
CAISSQGGVETQYF
TGTGCCATCAGTTCACAGGGGGGAGTGGAGACCCAGTACTTC